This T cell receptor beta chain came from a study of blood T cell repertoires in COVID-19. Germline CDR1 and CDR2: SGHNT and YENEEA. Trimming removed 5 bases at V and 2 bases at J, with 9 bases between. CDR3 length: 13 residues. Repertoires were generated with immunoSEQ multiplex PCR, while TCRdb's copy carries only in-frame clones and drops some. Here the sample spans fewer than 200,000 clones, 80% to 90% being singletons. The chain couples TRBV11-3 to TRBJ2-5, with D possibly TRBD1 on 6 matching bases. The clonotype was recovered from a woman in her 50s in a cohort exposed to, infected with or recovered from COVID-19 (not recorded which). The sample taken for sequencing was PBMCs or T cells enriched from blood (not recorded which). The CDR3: CASSPGQQETQYF. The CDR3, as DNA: TGTGCCAGCAGCCCAGGACAGCAAGAGACCCAGTACTTC.